This record looks at one TCR beta chain sequence and its context. CDR1 and CDR2 (germline): SGHRS, YFSETQ. The CDR3 runs 14 residues. Between the trimmed V and J ends, which lost 4 bases and 5 bases, there was a span of 10 bases. Authors' methods: The authors estimated nucleated cell counts from reference gene primer amplification. Data came from immunoSEQ multiplex PCR; TCRdb stores just in-frame clones and leaves some out. V and J calls and clone size come straight from that table; D and trimming were deduced from the DNA. Of about 66,000 clones detected, about 86% appear once; the ten largest clones hold roughly 6.9%. This sample is part of a study of blood T cell repertoires in COVID-19. About the research overall: Specimens from acute and convalescent COVID-19 originated in the United States, Italy and Spain. The analysed material was cDNA or gDNA that came from T cells, B-cell-depleted T cells, or PBMCs.

The source of this sequence is a man between 50 and 59 years old with active COVID-19. Sequenced: peripheral blood. V is TRBV5-1 and J is TRBJ1-6; TRBD1 might be the D (5 bases). The CDR3 loop is CASSPGHNNSPLHF. The CDR3 nucleotides are TGCGCCAGCAGCCCAGGACATAATAATTCACCCCTCCACTTT.